This passage covers 17 T cell receptor beta chains from one sample sequenced in a study of blood T cell repertoires in COVID-19. Only in-frame clones appear in the TCRdb table, and some are missing; sequencing was by immunoSEQ multiplex PCR. Of around 77,000 clones in the sample, around 80% were seen once. Sequencing was done on a sample of peripheral blood. The receptors were gathered from a woman of 80 years or more with active or convalescent COVID-19.

V gene TRBV12-3 or TRBV12-4 combines with J gene TRBJ1-2; possible D gene TRBD1, 6 bases. Deletions cut 6 bases from V and 4 bases from J, with 12 bases between. The CDR3 covers 13 residues. The CDR3 loop is CASSRTETYGYTF. In DNA form, the CDR3 reads TGTGCCAGCAGCAGGACAGAGACCTATGGCTACACCTTC.

This chain uses TRBV7-2 with TRBJ1-1; no definite D call. Trimming pared 5 bases from V and 1 base from J, leaving 17 bases between. CDR3 length: 16 residues. Per the germline V gene, CDR1 is SGHTA and CDR2 is FQGNSA. The CDR3 nucleotides read TGTGCCAGCAGCCCCGAAAGGAACAGAGCGAACACTGAAGCTTTCTTT. The encoded protein is CASSPERNRANTEAFF.

This clone was recorded once. The chain has TRBV9 and TRBJ2-5, with 10 bases lining up with TRBD2. V lost 1 base and J lost 1; bases outside the gene matches: 7. Germline CDR1 and CDR2: SGDLS and YYNGEE. The CDR3 is made up of 17 amino acids. The CDR3 protein is CASSVRRASGGQETQYF. CDR3 sequence (DNA): TGTGCCAGCAGCGTACGAAGAGCTAGCGGGGGCCAAGAGACCCAGTACTTC.

V usage is TRBV10-3 and J usage is TRBJ2-1, with 10 bases lining up with TRBD2. The germline gives CDR1 ENHRY, CDR2 SYGVKD. V was pared by 6 bases and J by 0 bases, with 5 bases of the junction left unmatched. This CDR3 region has 16 residues. The CDR3, as DNA: TGTGCCATCAGCACTAGCGGGGCCCTCTCCTACAATGAGCAGTTCTTC. This translates into CAISTSGALSYNEQFF.

The chain employs TRBV18 and TRBJ1-1; D uncertain. Trimming stripped 2 bases from V and 1 base from J, with 5 bases between. The CDR3 spans 13 residues. The germline V gene encodes CDR1 KGHSH and CDR2 LQKENI. The CDR3 DNA reads TGTGCCAGCTCACCAAACTCGAACACTGAAGCTTTCTTT. It specifies CASSPNSNTEAFF.

This chain connects TRBV7-8 to TRBJ1-5; no clear D gene. The V and J ends lost 5 bases and 0 bases respectively, with 11 bases between them. CDR3 length equals 15 residues. Looked up from germline, CDR1 is SGHVS and CDR2 is FQNEAQ. CDR3 bases: TGTGCCAGCAGCCCCTTCCGGGTTAGCAATCAGCCCCAGCATTTT. Translation gives CASSPFRVSNQPQHF.

The chain is built from TRBV13 and TRBJ2-1; a weak D match, TRBD1 (5 bases). Trimming pared 8 bases from V and 8 bases from J, leaving 19 bases between. The CDR3 sequence is 14 residues long. The germline gives CDR1 PRHDT, CDR2 FYEKMQ (reference sequence). The CDR3 DNA is TGTGCCAGCCGCCTCCAGGGCGAGGCACATGAGCAGTTCTTC. Amino acids: CASRLQGEAHEQFF.

The V call is TRBV28, the J call TRBJ1-2, with D hard to call. The CDR3 totals 12 residues. CDR1 and CDR2 from the germline V gene are MDHEN and SYDVKM. V was cut by 3 bases and J by 3 bases, with 5 bases left in between. The CDR3 DNA sequence: TGTGCCAGCAGTTTCCCAGACTATGGCTACACCTTC. It translates to CASSFPDYGYTF.

The J gene is TRBJ2-7, the V gene TRBV5-6, with 9 bases that match TRBD1. The CDR3 has 14 residues. Germline V gene lookup returns CDR1 SGHDT and CDR2 YYEEEE. With V trimmed by 4 bases and J by 4 bases, 6 bases remained unmatched. This CDR3 is CASSTTGGAYEQYF. The CDR3 nucleotides read TGTGCCAGCAGCACTACAGGGGGCGCGTACGAGCAGTACTTC.

J is TRBJ2-1 and V is TRBV3-1 (or the pseudogene TRBV3-2); TRBD2 matches 8 bases. The CDR3 loop spans 14 amino acids. CDR1 is LGHDT, CDR2 YNNKEL, per germline (reference sequence). J lost 8 bases, V lost 4 bases, and 7 bases had no gene match. The CDR3 DNA reads TGTGCCAGCAGCCCGGGACTAGTGGGGGATGAGCAGTTCTTC. Encoded protein: CASSPGLVGDEQFF.

In its sample, this clone was seen a few times. This sequence joins TRBV19 and TRBJ2-7, with 11 bases lining up with TRBD1. Germline CDR1 LNHDA, CDR2 SQIVND (reference sequence). The CDR3 runs to 16 residues. J lost 3 bases, V lost 4 bases, and 8 bases had no gene match. This chain's CDR3 is CASSTARGTGGYEQYF. In DNA, the CDR3 is TGTGCCAGTAGTACCGCCCGGGGGACAGGGGGCTACGAGCAGTACTTC.

This chain links TRBV5-1 with TRBJ1-1; 7 bases fit TRBD1. J lost 4 bases, V lost 4 bases, and 7 bases had no gene match. Germline V gene sequence: CDR1 SGHRS, CDR2 YFSETQ. CDR3 size: 14 residues. CDR3 coding DNA: TGCGCCAGCAGCCAAAACAGGGGTGGCACTGAAGCTTTCTTT. It is translated as CASSQNRGGTEAFF.

The chain links TRBV3-1 (or the pseudogene TRBV3-2) to TRBJ1-2; 9 positions agree with TRBD1. There are 18 residues in the CDR3. The germline gives CDR1 LGHDT, CDR2 YNNKEL (reference sequence). Germline trimming cut 0 bases from V and 7 bases from J; bases unmatched to any gene: 15. CDR3 in DNA: TGTGCCAGCAGCCAAGAAGGAGGGACAGGGCCCTCGGGGACTGGCTACACCTTC. Its protein is CASSQEGGTGPSGTGYTF.

V is TRBV12-3 or TRBV12-4 and J is TRBJ2-7, with TRBD2 as a possible D gene (6 bases). This CDR3 is built from 13 residues. The germline V and J ends were trimmed by 7 bases and 5 bases, with 15 bases remaining between them. CDR3 in amino acids: CASTLRGINEQYF. DNA of the CDR3: TGTGCCAGCACACTTCGGGGGATCAACGAGCAGTACTTC.

J is TRBJ2-7 and V is TRBV6-5, with 7 bases matching TRBD2. In germline, CDR1 is MNHEY, CDR2 SVGAGI. J gave up 3 bases and V 2 bases, and 7 bases lay outside the gene matches. The CDR3 runs 15 residues. The CDR3, as DNA: TGTGCCAGCAGTTACGGGGCTAGCGGTAACTACGAGCAGTACTTC. Translation: CASSYGASGNYEQYF.

V gene TRBV3-1 (or the pseudogene TRBV3-2) combines with J gene TRBJ2-3, with TRBD2 matching 12 bases. There are 18 residues in the CDR3. After removal of 1 base from V and 6 bases from J, the junction contained 11 bases not matched to a gene. CDR1 LGHDT and CDR2 YNNKEL come from the germline V gene (reference sequence). The CDR3 DNA reads TGTGCCAGCAGCCAAGTTGGGCCTAGCGGGGGGGTGGCGGATACGCAGTATTTT. The encoded protein is CASSQVGPSGGVADTQYF.

V usage is TRBV7-8 and J usage is TRBJ1-5, with 8 bases identical to TRBD1. CDR3 length: 17 amino acids. With 5 bases clipped from V and 3 bases from J, the junction kept 12 bases outside the gene matches. Germline values: CDR1 SGHVS, CDR2 FQNEAQ. This chain's CDR3 is CASSPRAGGWDNQPQHF. Written as DNA, the CDR3 is TGTGCCAGCAGCCCCCGAGCAGGGGGCTGGGACAATCAGCCCCAGCATTTT.